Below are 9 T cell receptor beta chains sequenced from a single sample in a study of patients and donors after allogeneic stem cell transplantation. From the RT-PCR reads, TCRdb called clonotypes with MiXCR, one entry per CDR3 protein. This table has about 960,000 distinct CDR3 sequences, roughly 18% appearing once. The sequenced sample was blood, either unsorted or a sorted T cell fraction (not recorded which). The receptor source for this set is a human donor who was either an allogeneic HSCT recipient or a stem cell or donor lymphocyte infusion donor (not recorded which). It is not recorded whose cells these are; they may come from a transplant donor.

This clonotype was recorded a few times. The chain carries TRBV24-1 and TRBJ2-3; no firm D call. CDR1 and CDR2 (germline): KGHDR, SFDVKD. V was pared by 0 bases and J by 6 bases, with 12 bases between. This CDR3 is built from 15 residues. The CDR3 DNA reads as TGTGCCACCAGTGATTTGCGCAGGTCAGCCGATACGCAGTATTTT. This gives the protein CATSDLRRSADTQYF.

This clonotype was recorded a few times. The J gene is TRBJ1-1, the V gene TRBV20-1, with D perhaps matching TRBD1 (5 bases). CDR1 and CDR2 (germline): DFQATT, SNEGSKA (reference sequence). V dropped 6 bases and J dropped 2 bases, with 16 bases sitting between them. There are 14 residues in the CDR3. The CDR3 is CSAQFGAVNTEAFF. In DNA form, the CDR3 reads TGCAGTGCGCAGTTCGGGGCAGTAAACACTGAAGCTTTCTTT.

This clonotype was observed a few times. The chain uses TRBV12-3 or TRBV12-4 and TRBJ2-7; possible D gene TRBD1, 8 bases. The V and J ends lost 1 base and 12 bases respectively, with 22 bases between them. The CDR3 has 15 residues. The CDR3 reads CASSLGDRPYAGVYF. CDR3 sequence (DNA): TGTGCCAGCAGTTTAGGGGACAGGCCCTACGCGGGGGTGTACTTC.

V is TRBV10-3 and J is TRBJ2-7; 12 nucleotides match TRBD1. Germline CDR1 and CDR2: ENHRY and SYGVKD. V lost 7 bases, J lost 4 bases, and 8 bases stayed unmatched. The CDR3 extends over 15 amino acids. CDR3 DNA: TGTGCCATCACTAGGGGACAGGGGGCGGATTACGAGCAGTACTTC. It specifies CAITRGQGADYEQYF.

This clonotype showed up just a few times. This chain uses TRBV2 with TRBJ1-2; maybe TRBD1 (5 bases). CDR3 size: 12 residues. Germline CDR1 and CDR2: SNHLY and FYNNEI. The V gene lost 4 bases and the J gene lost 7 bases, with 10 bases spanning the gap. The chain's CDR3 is CASSGTKGGYTF. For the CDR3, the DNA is TGTGCCAGCAGTGGGACAAAGGGTGGCTACACCTTC.

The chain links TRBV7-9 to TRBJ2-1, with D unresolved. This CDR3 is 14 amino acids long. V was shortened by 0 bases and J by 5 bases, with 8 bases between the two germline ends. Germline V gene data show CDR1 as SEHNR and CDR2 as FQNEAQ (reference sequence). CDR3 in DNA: TGTGCCAGCAGCTTAGCGGCCCTCAACAATGAGCAGTTCTTC. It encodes CASSLAALNNEQFF. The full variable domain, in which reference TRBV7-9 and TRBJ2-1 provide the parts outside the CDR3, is DTGVSQNPRHKITKRGQNVTFRCDPISEHNRLYWYRQTLGQGPEFLTYFQNEAQLEKSRLLSDRFSAERPKGSFSTLEIQRTEQGDSAMYLCASSLAALNNEQFFGPGTRLTVL.

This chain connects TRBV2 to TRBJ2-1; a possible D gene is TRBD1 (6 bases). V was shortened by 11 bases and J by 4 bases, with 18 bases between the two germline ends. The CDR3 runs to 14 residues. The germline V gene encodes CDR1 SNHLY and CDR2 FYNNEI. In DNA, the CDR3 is TGTGCCGGGGCTATGAGGACAGCTTACAATGAGCAGTTCTTC. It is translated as CAGAMRTAYNEQFF.

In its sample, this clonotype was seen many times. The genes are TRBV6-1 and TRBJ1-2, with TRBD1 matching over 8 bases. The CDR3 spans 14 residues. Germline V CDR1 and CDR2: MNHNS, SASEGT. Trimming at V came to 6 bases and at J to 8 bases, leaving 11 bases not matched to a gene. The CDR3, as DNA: TGTGCCAGCAGACCGGGACAGGACGGGGGCGGCTACACCTTC. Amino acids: CASRPGQDGGGYTF.

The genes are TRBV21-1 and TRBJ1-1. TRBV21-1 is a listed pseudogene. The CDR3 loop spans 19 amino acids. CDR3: CASSKKRVTQKRASTEAFF. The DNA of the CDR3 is TGTGCCAGCAGCAAAAAGAGGGTAACACAGAAGCGTGCATCCACTGAAGCTTTCTTT.